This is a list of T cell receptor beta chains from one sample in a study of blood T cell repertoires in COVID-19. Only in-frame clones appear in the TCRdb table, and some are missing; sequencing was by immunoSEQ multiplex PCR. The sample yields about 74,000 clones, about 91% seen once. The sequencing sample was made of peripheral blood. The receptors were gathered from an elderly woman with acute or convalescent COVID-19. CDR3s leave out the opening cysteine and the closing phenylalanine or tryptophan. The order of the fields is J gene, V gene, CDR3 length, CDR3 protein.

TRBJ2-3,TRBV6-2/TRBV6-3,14,ASSFGLAGGPDTQY
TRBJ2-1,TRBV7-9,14,ASTVPSGGASNEQF
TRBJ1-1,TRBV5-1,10,ASSLNTLEAF
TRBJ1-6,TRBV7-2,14,ASSSGTGTLHSPLH
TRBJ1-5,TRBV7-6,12,ASSLDTGDQPQH
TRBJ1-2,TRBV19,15,ASSQPGQGPSGYGYT
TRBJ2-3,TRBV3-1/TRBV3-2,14,ASSRGLAGGTDTQY
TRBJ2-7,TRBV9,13,ASSVLPDSLGEQY
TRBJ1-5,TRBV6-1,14,ASSVLGTGGPQPQH
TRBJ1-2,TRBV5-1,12,ASSFGQGGHGYT
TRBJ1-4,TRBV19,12,ASSTTGVPEKLF
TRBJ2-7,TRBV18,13,ASSPDISGGREQY
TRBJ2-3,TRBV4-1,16,ASSQVSLGQGAPDTQY